These T cell receptor beta chains were read from a single sample in a study of blood T cell repertoires in COVID-19. Data came from immunoSEQ multiplex PCR; TCRdb stores just in-frame clones and leaves some out. Here the sample spans about 290,000 clones, around four fifths being singletons. Material: peripheral blood. Receptor source: a woman between 50 and 59 years old with active or convalescent COVID-19. CDR3s include the opening cysteine and the closing phenylalanine or tryptophan. A D gene is named only where the DNA matches it firmly. Rows give clone size only sometimes, using once, few, many, or a class for an expanded clone.

V gene	J gene	clone size	D gene	CDR3 protein	CDR3 DNA
TRBV6-5	TRBJ1-1	NA	TRBD1	CASSYGTGWDTEAFF	TGTGCCAGCAGTTACGGGACAGGGTGGGACACTGAAGCTTTCTTT
TRBV21-1	TRBJ2-7	NA	NA	CASSYRGPGVEQYF	TGTGCCAGCAGTTACAGGGGCCCGGGCGTCGAGCAGTACTTC
TRBV19	TRBJ1-5	few	NA	CASSEARPGEPQHF	TGTGCCAGTAGTGAAGCCCGCCCAGGGGAGCCCCAGCATTTT
TRBV7-9	TRBJ1-2	NA	TRBD1	CASSLETGGANYGYTF	TGTGCCAGCAGCTTAGAGACAGGGGGCGCGAACTATGGCTACACCTTC
TRBV7-8	TRBJ2-1	NA	NA	CASSPRRGPGNEQFF	TGTGCCAGCAGCCCCCGGCGGGGGCCTGGGAATGAGCAGTTCTTC
TRBV7-9	TRBJ1-4	NA	NA	CASSLVDGRGKLFF	TGTGCCAGCAGCTTAGTGGACGGTAGGGGAAAACTGTTTTTT
TRBV3-1/TRBV3-2	TRBJ2-5	NA	TRBD2	CASSQSGGETQYF	TGTGCCAGCAGCCAATCGGGGGGAGAGACCCAGTACTTC
TRBV3-1/TRBV3-2	TRBJ1-2	NA	TRBD1	CASSKQGAGGYTF	TGTGCCAGCAGCAAGCAGGGGGCCGGGGGCTACACCTTC
TRBV5-1	TRBJ2-1	NA	TRBD1	CASSLVRDRFYNEQFF	TGCGCCAGCAGCTTGGTCCGGGACAGGTTTTACAATGAGCAGTTCTTC
TRBV3-1/TRBV3-2	TRBJ2-2	NA	TRBD2	CASSQLKREINGELFF	TGTGCCAGCAGCCAATTAAAGCGGGAGATTAACGGGGAGCTGTTTTTT
TRBV29-1	TRBJ1-1	few	NA	CSVQRTVEAFF	TGCAGCGTGCAACGGACAGTTGAAGCTTTCTTT
TRBV5-6	TRBJ2-7	NA	NA	CASSRETGSPYEQYF	TGTGCCAGCAGCCGAGAAACAGGGTCCCCCTACGAGCAGTACTTC
TRBV10-3	TRBJ1-1	once	NA	CAISESVSGSAEAFF	TGTGCCATCAGTGAGTCCGTCTCAGGGTCGGCTGAAGCTTTCTTT
TRBV30	TRBJ1-1	NA	TRBD1	CAWSRLWDRAMNTEAFF	TGTGCCTGGAGCCGACTTTGGGACAGGGCGATGAACACTGAAGCTTTCTTT
TRBV2	TRBJ2-2	NA	NA	CASRDLSAGNTGELFF	TGTGCCAGCAGGGACTTATCGGCAGGGAACACCGGGGAGCTGTTTTTT
TRBV18	TRBJ2-3	NA	NA	CASSPRGSSTDTQYF	TGTGCCAGCTCACCCAGGGGTTCCAGCACAGATACGCAGTATTTT
TRBV5-4	TRBJ2-1	NA	NA	CASSWGGHESSYNEQFF	TGTGCCAGCAGCTGGGGGGGACATGAAAGCTCCTACAATGAGCAGTTCTTC
TRBV3-1/TRBV3-2	TRBJ1-1	few	TRBD1	CASSFRQGEAFF	TGTGCCAGCAGCTTCCGACAGGGGGAAGCTTTCTTT